Presented here are 5 T cell receptor beta chains from one specimen sequenced in a study of regulatory T cells in long-lasting Graves disease. Arm-PCR of CDR3 regions with iRepertoire HTBI primers generated TCR beta libraries. TCRdb re-called the multiplex PCR reads through MiXCR, storing one row per CDR3 protein. The repertoire holds 200,000 to 250,000 distinct CDR3 sequences, with approximately 18% as singletons. Time point denoted: newly diagnosed GD, antithyroid drugs for less than 3 months. RNA from PBMCs was the source of the TCR library. Another study also made use of these data, one on T cells in Graves' hyperthyroidism and ophthalmopathy.

The sequences come from peripheral blood mononuclear cells (PBMCs), collected at new diagnosis, from a patient treated with antithyroid drugs. All receptors come from a woman aged 30 to 39 with Graves disease.

This clonotype was counted many times. J is TRBJ1-2 and V is TRBV30; the D is unclear. Germline-derived CDR1 and CDR2 are GTSNPN and SVGIG (reference sequence). The CDR3 length is 15 residues. V lost 2 bases, J lost 0 bases, and 13 bases lay in between. This CDR3 reads CAWSPQRESNYGYTF. The CDR3 region has the DNA TGTGCCTGGAGTCCACAACGGGAGTCTAACTATGGCTACACCTTC.

With respect to this clonotype: This probably arose from a read error, given a far larger clone one base away. Here the CDR3 DNA reads TGTGCCAGCAGTGGCCTAAGGGGACTAGCGGGACGGTACGAGCAGTACTTC. It is translated as CASSGLRGLAGRYEQYF. V and J are TRBV6-9 and TRBJ2-7; 13 nucleotides align to TRBD2. The CDR3 has 17 residues. Germline CDR1 reads MNHGY; CDR2 reads SVAAGI. The V gene end was trimmed by 5 bases and the J gene end by 4 bases; junction bases not matched to a gene: 11.

This clonotype was found a few times. The chain couples TRBV5-1 to TRBJ1-2; 10 bases line up with TRBD1. The J segment lost 3 bases and the V segment lost 4 bases, leaving 12 bases of the junction unmatched. This CDR3 region has 17 residues. Germline V gives CDR1 SGHRS, CDR2 YFSETQ. The CDR3 nucleotides are TGCGCCAGCAGCAAATCCGGGACAGGGGTGAAGGACTATGGCTACACCTTC. Residues: CASSKSGTGVKDYGYTF.

The genes are TRBV30 and TRBJ1-4; TRBD1 is a possible D gene (5 bases). V lost 2 bases and J 5 bases, leaving 9 bases between the germline ends. This CDR3 contains 13 residues. CDR1 is GTSNPN, CDR2 SVGIG, per germline (reference sequence). This CDR3 is CAWSPGPNEKLFF. CDR3 DNA sequence: TGTGCCTGGAGTCCGGGACCGAATGAAAAACTGTTTTTT. Together with reference TRBV30 and TRBJ1-4, the CDR3 gives the full variable domain: SQTIHQWPATLVQPVGSPLSLECTVEGTSNPNLYWYRQAAGRGLQLLFYSVGIGQISSEVPQNLSASRPQDRQFILSSKKLLLSDSGFYLCAWSPGPNEKLFFGSGTQLSVL.

This clonotype showed up just once. The chain uses TRBV2 and TRBJ2-5, with 8 bases fitting TRBD2. The junction had 11 bases not matched to a gene; V was cut back by 7 bases and J by 4 bases. CDR3 size: 15 residues. Germline loops: CDR1 SNHLY, CDR2 FYNNEI. The CDR3 spells CASKINSGSGETQYF. The CDR3 coding sequence is TGTGCCAGCAAGATCAACAGCGGGAGTGGAGAGACCCAGTACTTC.